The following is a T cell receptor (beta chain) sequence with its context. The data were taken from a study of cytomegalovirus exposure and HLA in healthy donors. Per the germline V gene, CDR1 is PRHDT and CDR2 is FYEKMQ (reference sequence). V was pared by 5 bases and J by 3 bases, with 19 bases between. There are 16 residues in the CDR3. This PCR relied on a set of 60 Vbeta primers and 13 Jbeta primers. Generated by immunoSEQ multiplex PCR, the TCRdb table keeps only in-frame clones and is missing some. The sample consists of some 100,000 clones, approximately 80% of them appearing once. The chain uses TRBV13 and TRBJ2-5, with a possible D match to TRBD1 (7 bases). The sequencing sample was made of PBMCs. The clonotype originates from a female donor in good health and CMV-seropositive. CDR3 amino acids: CASSPNPGGTEETQYF. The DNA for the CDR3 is TGTGCCAGCAGCCCCAATCCGGGCGGGACAGAAGAGACCCAGTACTTC.